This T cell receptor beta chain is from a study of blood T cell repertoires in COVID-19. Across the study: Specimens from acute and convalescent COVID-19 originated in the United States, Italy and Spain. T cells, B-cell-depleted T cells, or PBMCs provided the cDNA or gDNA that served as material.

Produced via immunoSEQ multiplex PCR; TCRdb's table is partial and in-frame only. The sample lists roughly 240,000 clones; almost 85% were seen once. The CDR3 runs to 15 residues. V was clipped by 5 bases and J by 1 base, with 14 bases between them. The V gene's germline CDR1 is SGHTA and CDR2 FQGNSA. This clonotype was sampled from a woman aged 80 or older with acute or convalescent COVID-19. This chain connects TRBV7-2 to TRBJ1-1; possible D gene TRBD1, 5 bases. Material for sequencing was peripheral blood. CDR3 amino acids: CASSPQGWANTEAFF. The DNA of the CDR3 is TGTGCCAGCAGCCCTCAGGGCTGGGCGAACACTGAAGCTTTCTTT.